This entry lists 10 T cell receptor beta chains sequenced from one sample in a study of blood T cell repertoires in COVID-19. The assay was immunoSEQ multiplex PCR, and TCRdb's table has in-frame clones only and misses some. The sample holds some 62,000 clones, more than 60% seen once. Input material: peripheral blood. All receptors derive from a woman older than 75 with active or convalescent COVID-19.

The V gene is TRBV29-1, the J gene TRBJ2-2; 9 nucleotides agree with TRBD1. Unmatched junction bases numbered 13, after V lost 7 bases and J lost 7 bases. The CDR3 extends over 15 amino acids. In germline, CDR1 is SQVTM, CDR2 ANQGSEA. CDR3 region: CSASRGDRAGGELFF. The CDR3 DNA follows: TGCAGCGCATCCCGCGGGGACAGGGCGGGCGGGGAGCTGTTTTTT.

This rearrangement joins TRBV2 to TRBJ1-1; D unresolved. Looked up from germline, CDR1 is SNHLY and CDR2 is FYNNEI. The CDR3 totals 15 residues. V lost 1 base and J lost 6, with 15 bases in between. For the CDR3, the DNA is TGTGCCAGCAGTGAAGAGATAGCTGCGATCGCTGAAGCTTTCTTT. Amino acids: CASSEEIAAIAEAFF. Full variable domain (outside the CDR3, taken from reference TRBV2 and TRBJ1-1): EPEVTQTPSHQVTQMGQEVILRCVPISNHLYFYWYRQILGQKVEFLVSFYNNEISEKSEIFDDQFSVERPDGSNFTLKIRSTKLEDSAMYFCASSEEIAAIAEAFFGQGTRLTVV.

This clone was counted once. V and J are TRBV5-1 and TRBJ2-7; 11 bases are shared with TRBD2. From germline, CDR1 is SGHRS and CDR2 YFSETQ. Unmatched junction bases numbered 11, after V lost 8 bases and J lost 4 bases. The CDR3 runs 15 residues. In nucleotides, the CDR3 is TGCGCCAGTACAAACCGACTAGCGGGGTTATACGAGCAGTACTTC. Protein product: CASTNRLAGLYEQYF.

The rearrangement uses TRBV6-5 and TRBJ1-4; possibly TRBD1 for D (5 bases). The CDR3 has 12 residues. Germline V gene data show CDR1 as MNHEY and CDR2 as SVGAGI. Between the trimmed V and J ends, which lost 4 bases and 8 bases, there was a span of 8 bases. The CDR3 DNA sequence: TGTGCCAGCAGTTCAGGGTGGGAAAAACTGTTTTTT. Its protein is CASSSGWEKLFF.

As DNA, the CDR3 is TGCGCCAGCAGCCAAGTAGTGTACAGGGGGAACTATGGCTACACCTTC. It yields the protein CASSQVVYRGNYGYTF. J is TRBJ1-2 and V is TRBV4-1, with 8 bases matching TRBD1. The CDR3 spans 16 residues. CDR1 and CDR2 from the germline V gene are MGHRA and YSYEKL. The junction had 6 bases not matched to a gene; V was cut back by 1 base and J by 2 bases.

The rearrangement joins TRBV5-5 to TRBJ2-7; D might be TRBD1 (6 bases). Per germline, CDR1 SGHKS and CDR2 YYEKEE (reference sequence). V lost 5 bases and J lost 1, with 16 bases in between. The length of the CDR3 is 15 residues. CDR3 DNA: TGTGCCAGCAGACCTACCGGGACACCATCCTACGAGCAGTACTTC. Amino acids: CASRPTGTPSYEQYF.

This clone was seen only once. This chain connects TRBV9 to TRBJ2-4, with TRBD2 matching 12 bases. V was pared by 4 bases and J by 0 bases, with 5 bases of the junction left unmatched. The CDR3 covers 17 residues. In germline, CDR1 is SGDLS, CDR2 YYNGEE. The CDR3 spells CASSPWTSGAAKNIQYF. CDR3 in DNA: TGTGCCAGCAGCCCCTGGACTAGCGGGGCAGCCAAAAACATTCAGTACTTC.

The rearrangement uses TRBV18 and TRBJ2-7, with 11 bases identical to TRBD2. Germline CDR1 and CDR2: KGHSH and LQKENI. With V trimmed by 4 bases and J by 1 base, 3 bases remained unmatched. The CDR3 length is 15 residues. The CDR3 bases are TGTGCCAGCTCACAGACTAGCGGGGTTTCCTACGAGCAGTACTTC. Its protein is CASSQTSGVSYEQYF.

The V call is TRBV7-3, the J call TRBJ2-5, with D possibly TRBD2 on 5 matching bases. Per germline, CDR1 SGHTA and CDR2 FQGTGA. The CDR3 length is 13 residues. V lost 2 bases, J lost 3 bases, and 7 bases lay in between. The CDR3 loop reads CASSLSREETQYF. DNA of the CDR3: TGTGCCAGCAGCTTATCGCGGGAAGAGACCCAGTACTTC.

V and J are TRBV18 and TRBJ2-1; the D gene is possibly TRBD1 (7 bases). V lost 3 bases and J 7 bases, leaving 13 bases between the germline ends. There are 14 residues in the CDR3. The germline gives CDR1 KGHSH, CDR2 LQKENI. The CDR3: CASSPWTGGNEQFF. As DNA, the CDR3 is TGTGCCAGCTCACCTTGGACAGGAGGGAATGAGCAGTTCTTC.